This T cell receptor beta chain emerged from a study of T-cell memory formation after mild COVID-19. Whole-study context: TCR clusters were largely donor specific. Points from the study as a whole: Some clones that responded were present in memory (sampled pre-infection), which suggests cross-reactive memory joined. Contracting clones, day 15 to 85, had balanced CD4/CD8, and later expanders favored CD4+. Shrinking CD4+ clones resided mostly in CM and EM, and CD8+ ones in EMRA.

In its sample, this clonotype was seen a few times. Its antigen is unidentified. TCRdb independently ran MiXCR on the 5' RACE reads; one entry per CDR3 protein. This sample carries around 420,000 distinct CDR3 sequences, approximately 24% of them seen once, and the ten largest clones take around 8.7%. Germline lookup yields CDR1 SGHRS and CDR2 YFSETQ. The CDR3 runs to 14 residues. Trimming stripped 0 bases from V and 1 base from J, with 4 bases between. This chain joins TRBV5-1 and TRBJ2-2; D ambiguous. The sample comprised PBMCs or a T cell subset sorted from them (not recorded which). This receptor was taken from an adult woman who had mild COVID-19 (a few samples of this study predate the infection). Cell type and time point are not known. This CDR3 is CASSLDGNTGELFF. DNA for the CDR3: TGCGCCAGCAGCTTGGACGGGAACACCGGGGAGCTGTTTTTT. The full variable domain, completed using reference TRBV5-1 and TRBJ2-2, is KAGVTQTPRYLIKTRGQQVTLSCSPISGHRSVSWYQQTPGQGLQFLFEYFSETQRNKGNFPGRFSGRQFSNSRSEMNVSTLELGDSALYLCASSLDGNTGELFFGEGSRLTVL.